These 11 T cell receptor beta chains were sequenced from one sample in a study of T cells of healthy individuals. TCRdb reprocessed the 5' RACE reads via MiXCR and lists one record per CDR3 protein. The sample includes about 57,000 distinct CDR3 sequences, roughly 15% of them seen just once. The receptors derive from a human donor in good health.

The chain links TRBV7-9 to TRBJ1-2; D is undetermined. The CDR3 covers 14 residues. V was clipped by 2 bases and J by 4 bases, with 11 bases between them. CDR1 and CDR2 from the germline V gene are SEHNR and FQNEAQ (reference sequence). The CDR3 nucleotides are TGTGCCAGCAGCTTATCGCTGGGGTCCTATGGCTACACCTTC. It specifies CASSLSLGSYGYTF.

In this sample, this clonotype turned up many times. Here the CDR3 DNA reads TGTGCCAGCAGTTCGAACCCCAGCGGGCTCTCCTACAATGAGCAGTTCTTC. Encoded protein: CASSSNPSGLSYNEQFF. V is TRBV6-6 and J is TRBJ2-1; tentative D call: TRBD2 (6 bases). The CDR3 contains 17 residues. V lost 4 bases to trimming and J lost 0 bases, with 16 bases between them. CDR1 MNHNY and CDR2 SVGAGI come from the germline V gene (reference sequence).

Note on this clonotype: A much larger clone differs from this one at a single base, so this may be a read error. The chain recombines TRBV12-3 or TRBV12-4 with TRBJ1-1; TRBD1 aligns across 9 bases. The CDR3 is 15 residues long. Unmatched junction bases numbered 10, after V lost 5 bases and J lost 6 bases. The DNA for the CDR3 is TGTGCCAGCAGTGTCGACAGGGGGTTGGGGGCTGAAGCTTTCTTT. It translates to CASSVDRGLGAEAFF.

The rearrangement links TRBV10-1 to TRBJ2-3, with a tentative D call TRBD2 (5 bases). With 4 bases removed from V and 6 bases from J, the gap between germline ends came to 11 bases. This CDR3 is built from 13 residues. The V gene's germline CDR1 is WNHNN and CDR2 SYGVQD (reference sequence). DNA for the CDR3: TGCGCCAGCAGTGTAAGAGGGTTGGATACGCAGTATTTT. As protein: CASSVRGLDTQYF.

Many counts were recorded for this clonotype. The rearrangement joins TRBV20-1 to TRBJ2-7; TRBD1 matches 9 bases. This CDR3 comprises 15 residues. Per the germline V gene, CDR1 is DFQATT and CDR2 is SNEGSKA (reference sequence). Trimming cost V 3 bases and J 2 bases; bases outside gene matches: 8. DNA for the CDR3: TGCAGTGCTAGGGGATCCGGGACAGGGACCTACGAGCAGTACTTC. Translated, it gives CSARGSGTGTYEQYF.

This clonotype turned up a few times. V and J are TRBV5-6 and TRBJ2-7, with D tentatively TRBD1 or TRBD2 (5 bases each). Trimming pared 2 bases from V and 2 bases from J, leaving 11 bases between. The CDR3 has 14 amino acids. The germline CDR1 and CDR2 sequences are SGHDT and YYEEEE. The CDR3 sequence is CASSFGTVAYEQYF. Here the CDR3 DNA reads TGTGCCAGCAGCTTCGGGACGGTTGCCTACGAGCAGTACTTC.

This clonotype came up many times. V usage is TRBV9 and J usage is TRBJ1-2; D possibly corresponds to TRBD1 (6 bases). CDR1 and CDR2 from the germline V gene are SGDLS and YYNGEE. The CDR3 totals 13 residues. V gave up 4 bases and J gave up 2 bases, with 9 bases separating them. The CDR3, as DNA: TGTGCCAGCAGCCAGGGGCCCAACTATGGCTACACCTTC. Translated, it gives CASSQGPNYGYTF.

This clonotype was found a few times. CDR3 in DNA: TGTGCCAGCAGTTACGTACAGGGCCTCTACAATGAGCAGTTCTTC. Protein: CASSYVQGLYNEQFF. The chain employs TRBV6-5 and TRBJ2-1, with D possibly matching TRBD1 (6 bases). V was cut by 2 bases and J by 3 bases, with 11 bases left in between. The CDR3 spans 15 residues. Germline CDR1 is MNHEY and CDR2 is SVGAGI.

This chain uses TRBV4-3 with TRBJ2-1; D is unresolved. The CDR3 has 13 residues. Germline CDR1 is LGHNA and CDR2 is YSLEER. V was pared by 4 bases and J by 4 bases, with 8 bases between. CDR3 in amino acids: CASSRLLYNEQFF. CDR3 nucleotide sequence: TGCGCCAGCAGCCGACTCTTATACAATGAGCAGTTCTTC.

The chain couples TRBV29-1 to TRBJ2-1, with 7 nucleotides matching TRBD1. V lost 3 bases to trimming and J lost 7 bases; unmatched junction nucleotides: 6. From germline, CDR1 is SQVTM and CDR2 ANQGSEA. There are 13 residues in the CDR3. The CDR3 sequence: CSVEGQLINEQFF. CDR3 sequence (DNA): TGCAGCGTTGAGGGACAGTTAATAAATGAGCAGTTCTTC.

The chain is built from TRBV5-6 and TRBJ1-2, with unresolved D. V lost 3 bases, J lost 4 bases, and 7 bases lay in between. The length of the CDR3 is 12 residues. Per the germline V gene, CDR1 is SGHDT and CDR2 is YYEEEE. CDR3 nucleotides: TGTGCCAGCAGCTGCGAGCCCTATGGCTACACCTTC. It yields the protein CASSCEPYGYTF.